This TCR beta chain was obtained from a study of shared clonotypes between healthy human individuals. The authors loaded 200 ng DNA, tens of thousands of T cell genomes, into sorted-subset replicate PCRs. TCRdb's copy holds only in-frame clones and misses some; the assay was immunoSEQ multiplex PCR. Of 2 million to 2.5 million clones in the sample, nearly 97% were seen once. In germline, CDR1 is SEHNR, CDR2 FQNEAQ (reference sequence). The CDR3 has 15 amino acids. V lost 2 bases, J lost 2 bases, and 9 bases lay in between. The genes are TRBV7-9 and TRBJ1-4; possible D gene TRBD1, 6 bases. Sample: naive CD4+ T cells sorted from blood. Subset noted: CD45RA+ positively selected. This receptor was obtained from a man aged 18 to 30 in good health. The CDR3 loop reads CASSLWTETNEKLFF. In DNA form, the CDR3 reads TGTGCCAGCAGCTTATGGACAGAGACTAATGAAAAACTGTTTTTT.